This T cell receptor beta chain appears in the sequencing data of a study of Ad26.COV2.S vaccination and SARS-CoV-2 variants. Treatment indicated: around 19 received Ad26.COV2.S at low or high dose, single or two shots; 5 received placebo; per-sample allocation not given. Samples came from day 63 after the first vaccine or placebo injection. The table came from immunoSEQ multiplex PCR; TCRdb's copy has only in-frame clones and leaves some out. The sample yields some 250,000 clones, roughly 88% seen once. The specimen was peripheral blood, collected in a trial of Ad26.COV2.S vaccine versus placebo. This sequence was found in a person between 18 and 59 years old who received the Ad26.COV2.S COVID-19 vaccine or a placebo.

This chain's CDR3 is CASSSPRGPYNEQFF. The CDR3 bases are TGTGCCAGCAGCTCGCCTCGGGGGCCCTACAATGAGCAGTTCTTC. The J gene is TRBJ2-1, the V gene TRBV11-2; D is tentatively TRBD1 or TRBD2 (6 bases each). The V end was cut by 4 bases, the J end by 2 bases, with 12 bases between. From germline, CDR1 is SGHAT and CDR2 FQNNGV. The CDR3 sequence is 15 residues long.